These T cell receptor beta chains were read from a single sample in a study of T cells after yellow fever vaccination. TCRdb processed the 5' RACE reads anew with MiXCR; each CDR3 protein has one entry. The sample includes fewer than 650,000 distinct CDR3 sequences, about a fifth of them seen just once. The sequenced sample was PBMCs, obtained 21 days after the first yellow fever vaccination. The receptors derive from a man younger than 30 who received the YFV17D yellow fever vaccine. Each CDR3 is given with its conserved first and last residue. Each record gives: D gene, V gene, clone size, CDR3 length, J gene, CDR3 protein, CDR3 DNA. D genes are given only for firm matches. Expanded clones are given a class, and other clones once, few, many or no size at all.

TRBD1	TRBV11-1	NA	18	TRBJ1-3	CASSSGQLLSLSGNTIYF	TGTGCCAGCAGCTCGGGACAGCTCCTATCCCTCTCTGGAAACACCATATATTTT
NA	TRBV6-5	NA	14	TRBJ1-4	CASSYRQGGEKLFF	TGTGCCAGCAGTTACCGGCAGGGAGGGGAAAAACTGTTTTTT
NA	TRBV5-1	many	17	TRBJ2-1	CASSSNPLGSSYNEQFF	TGCGCCAGCAGCTCGAACCCGCTCGGGAGCTCCTACAATGAGCAGTTCTTC
TRBD1	TRBV5-1	NA	16	TRBJ1-1	CASSLNPRGLNTEAFF	TGCGCCAGCAGCTTGAATCCCAGGGGGCTGAACACTGAAGCTTTCTTT
TRBD1	TRBV7-3	few	14	TRBJ1-1	CASSVQGRGTEAFF	TGTGCCAGCAGCGTACAGGGGCGTGGCACTGAAGCTTTCTTT
NA	TRBV5-1	NA	12	TRBJ2-2	CASQRPAGELFF	TGCGCCAGCCAGAGGCCAGCGGGGGAGCTGTTTTTT
NA	TRBV4-3	few	14	TRBJ2-7	CASCRDLDAYEQYF	TGCGCCAGCTGCCGGGACCTAGATGCCTACGAGCAGTACTTC
NA	TRBV18	NA	15	TRBJ1-4	CASSPPGLVNEKLFF	TGTGCCAGCTCACCACCTGGGTTAGTTAATGAAAAACTGTTTTTT
TRBD1	TRBV20-1	few	16	TRBJ2-7	CSARDIVRTGGLEQYF	TGCAGTGCTAGAGATATTGTCCGGACAGGGGGCCTTGAGCAGTACTTC
NA	TRBV7-2	few	15	TRBJ2-2	CASRTTGEGTGELFF	TGTGCCAGCAGAACCACAGGGGAGGGCACCGGGGAGCTGTTTTTT
TRBD2	TRBV20-1	few	20	TRBJ2-2	CSARDPGTSGGKATTGELFF	TGCAGTGCTAGAGATCCCGGGACTAGCGGGGGGAAGGCCACCACCGGGGAGCTGTTTTTT
TRBD2	TRBV12-3/TRBV12-4	NA	17	TRBJ2-1	CASSDPGLAGGYNEQFF	TGTGCCAGCAGTGATCCGGGACTAGCGGGGGGCTACAATGAGCAGTTCTTC
NA	TRBV4-2	many	13	TRBJ2-5	CASSQDPRETQYF	TGTGCCAGCAGCCAAGATCCGAGGGAGACCCAGTACTTC
NA	TRBV4-1	few	15	TRBJ1-2	CASSRTGIQGSGYTF	TGCGCCAGCAGCCGCACGGGAATCCAAGGATCTGGCTACACCTTC
NA	TRBV6-5	many	13	TRBJ2-3	CASRGISTDTQYF	TGTGCCAGCAGGGGGATCTCCACAGATACGCAGTATTTT
NA	TRBV7-2	NA	14	TRBJ2-3	CASVDGGSADTQYF	TGTGCCAGCGTGGACGGGGGTAGTGCAGATACGCAGTATTTT
NA	TRBV20-1	few	13	TRBJ2-5	CSAPARGQETQYF	TGCAGTGCCCCCGCAAGGGGACAAGAGACCCAGTACTTC
TRBD1	TRBV10-3	NA	13	TRBJ2-1	CAIGTAEYNEQFF	TGTGCCATCGGGACAGCCGAGTACAATGAGCAGTTCTTC
TRBD1	TRBV7-9	NA	17	TRBJ1-4	CASSLLGTGGTNEKLFF	TGTGCCAGCAGCTTACTCGGGACAGGAGGGACTAATGAAAAACTGTTTTTT
NA	TRBV6-1	NA	13	TRBJ2-7	CASSDFTGLEQYF	TGTGCCAGCAGTGATTTTACAGGGTTGGAGCAGTACTTC
TRBD2	TRBV11-3	many	13	TRBJ2-7	CASSFGGGYEQYF	TGTGCCAGCAGCTTTGGCGGGGGATACGAGCAGTACTTC
NA	TRBV19	NA	14	TRBJ2-1	CASSAPGRNNEQFF	TGTGCCAGTAGTGCCCCTGGACGGAACAATGAGCAGTTCTTC
TRBD2	TRBV4-2	few	16	TRBJ2-2	CASSRDSGGYTGELFF	TGTGCCAGCAGCCGTGACAGCGGGGGGTACACCGGGGAGCTGTTTTTT
NA	TRBV10-3	NA	13	TRBJ1-2	CAAGPGAGDGYTF	TGTGCCGCCGGCCCAGGGGCCGGGGATGGCTACACCTTC
NA	TRBV6-1	few	16	TRBJ2-5	CASRKQPGLPKETQYF	TGTGCCAGCAGGAAACAACCGGGACTTCCGAAAGAGACCCAGTACTTC
TRBD1	TRBV5-1	few	15	TRBJ2-3	CASSYTTGTGNTQYF	TGCGCCAGCAGCTATACGACCGGGACAGGGAACACGCAGTATTTT
TRBD2	TRBV7-9	few	17	TRBJ2-1	CASSLVGRGGRLDEQFF	TGTGCCAGCAGCTTAGTGGGCCGGGGGGGCCGGTTGGATGAGCAGTTCTTC
TRBD2	TRBV7-2	many	14	TRBJ2-5	CASSLGLARETQYF	TGTGCCAGCAGCTTAGGACTAGCGAGGGAGACCCAGTACTTC
TRBD1	TRBV7-2	NA	12	TRBJ2-4	CASSFPGTEEYF	TGTGCCAGCAGCTTCCCCGGGACAGAAGAGTACTTC
NA	TRBV6-1	few	16	TRBJ1-5	CASSEQEIRSNQPQHF	TGTGCCAGCAGTGAACAGGAGATTCGGAGCAATCAGCCCCAGCATTTT
NA	TRBV7-2	once	12	TRBJ2-3	CASSPSLGTQYF	TGTGCCAGCAGCCCAAGTCTGGGTACGCAGTATTTT
NA	TRBV15	many	13	TRBJ2-7	CATSRGESYEQYF	TGTGCCACCAGCAGAGGGGAATCCTACGAGCAGTACTTC
TRBD2	TRBV5-5	few	15	TRBJ2-7	CASSILASSSYEQYF	TGTGCCAGCAGCATACTAGCGAGTAGCTCCTACGAGCAGTACTTC
NA	TRBV20-1	few	14	TRBJ2-1	CSAIRGSSYNEQFF	TGCAGTGCTATAAGGGGGAGCTCCTACAATGAGCAGTTCTTC
NA	TRBV4-3	many	14	TRBJ1-2	CASSQDWGHYGYTF	TGCGCCAGCAGCCAAGATTGGGGGCACTATGGCTACACCTTC
NA	TRBV30	NA	12	TRBJ1-1	CAWGQINTEAFF	TGTGCCTGGGGACAGATCAACACTGAAGCTTTCTTT
NA	TRBV6-1	NA	12	TRBJ1-6	CASSERGIPLHF	TGTGCCAGCAGTGAAAGGGGGATTCCCCTCCACTTT
TRBD1	TRBV28	few	14	TRBJ1-2	CASSDQGEFYGYTF	TGTGCCAGCAGTGACCAGGGGGAGTTCTATGGCTACACCTTC
TRBD1	TRBV7-3	many	14	TRBJ1-2	CASSPGTGPYGYTF	TGTGCCAGCAGCCCCGGGACAGGGCCCTATGGCTACACCTTC
NA	TRBV5-5	NA	15	TRBJ2-2	CASRQGGSNTGELFF	TGTGCCAGCAGACAGGGGGGGAGTAACACCGGGGAGCTGTTTTTT
NA	TRBV5-1	NA	13	TRBJ1-1	CASSSGDNTEAFF	TGCGCCAGCAGCTCCGGAGATAACACTGAAGCTTTCTTT
TRBD1	TRBV7-9	NA	12	TRBJ1-2	CASSTGQYGYTF	TGTGCCAGCAGCACGGGACAGTATGGCTACACCTTC
TRBD2	TRBV7-8	few	15	TRBJ2-1	CASSFWTSEVSEQFF	TGTGCCAGCAGCTTTTGGACTAGCGAGGTGAGTGAGCAGTTCTTC
TRBD1	TRBV13	NA	16	TRBJ1-1	CASRRGTGGKNTEAFF	TGTGCCAGCAGGAGGGGGACAGGGGGAAAGAACACTGAAGCTTTCTTT
NA	TRBV9	once	16	TRBJ1-5	CASSVDGGRGNQPQHF	TGTGCCAGCAGCGTAGACGGGGGAAGGGGCAATCAGCCCCAGCATTTT
TRBD2	TRBV7-9	NA	15	TRBJ2-5	CASSPRVSGVETQYF	TGTGCCAGCAGCCCCCGGGTTAGCGGGGTTGAGACCCAGTACTTC
TRBD2	TRBV20-1	NA	15	TRBJ2-1	CSASRTSGGANEQFF	TGCAGTGCTAGCCGGACTAGCGGGGGGGCCAATGAGCAGTTCTTC
NA	TRBV4-3	NA	14	TRBJ2-5	CASSPQGTQETQYF	TGCGCCAGCAGCCCCCAGGGTACCCAAGAGACCCAGTACTTC
TRBD1	TRBV11-2	NA	18	TRBJ2-6	CASSRWVKTGAGANVLTF	TGTGCCAGCAGCCGATGGGTAAAGACAGGGGCTGGGGCCAACGTCCTGACTTTC
NA	TRBV6-5	NA	15	TRBJ2-7	CASSYSYERSYEQYF	TGTGCCAGCAGTTACTCGTATGAACGTTCCTACGAGCAGTACTTC
NA	TRBV21-1	many	15	TRBJ1-1	CASSKDHGGNTEAFF	TGTGCCAGCAGCAAAGACCACGGGGGGAACACTGAAGCTTTCTTT
NA	TRBV6-1	few	13	TRBJ1-6	CASHRGSNSPLHF	TGTGCCAGCCACCGGGGTTCAAATTCACCCCTCCACTTT
NA	TRBV12-3/TRBV12-4	few	14	TRBJ1-5	CASSFFGLAQPQHF	TGTGCCAGCAGTTTCTTCGGTCTGGCCCAGCCCCAGCATTTT
NA	TRBV12-3/TRBV12-4	NA	14	TRBJ2-3	CASSFLGSTDTQYF	TGTGCCAGCAGTTTTTTGGGGAGCACAGATACGCAGTATTTT
TRBD1	TRBV29-1	few	15	TRBJ2-7	CSVERGQPGLNEQYF	TGCAGCGTTGAACGGGGACAGCCGGGGTTAAACGAGCAGTACTTC
NA	TRBV4-2	few	19	TRBJ1-2	CASSPLGGDPLDEFYGYTF	TGTGCCAGCAGTCCCTTGGGGGGGGACCCACTGGATGAGTTCTATGGCTACACCTTC
NA	TRBV21-1	few	16	TRBJ1-3	CASSKEGGQAGNTIYF	TGTGCCAGCAGCAAAGAGGGGGGACAGGCCGGAAACACCATATATTTT
NA	TRBV6-5	NA	14	TRBJ1-2	CASSYSSRGEGYTF	TGTGCCAGCAGTTACTCGAGCAGGGGAGAAGGCTACACCTTC
TRBD2	TRBV5-1	few	16	TRBJ2-2	CASSGGAGTNTGELFF	TGCGCCAGCAGCGGAGGAGCGGGGACCAACACCGGGGAGCTGTTTTTT